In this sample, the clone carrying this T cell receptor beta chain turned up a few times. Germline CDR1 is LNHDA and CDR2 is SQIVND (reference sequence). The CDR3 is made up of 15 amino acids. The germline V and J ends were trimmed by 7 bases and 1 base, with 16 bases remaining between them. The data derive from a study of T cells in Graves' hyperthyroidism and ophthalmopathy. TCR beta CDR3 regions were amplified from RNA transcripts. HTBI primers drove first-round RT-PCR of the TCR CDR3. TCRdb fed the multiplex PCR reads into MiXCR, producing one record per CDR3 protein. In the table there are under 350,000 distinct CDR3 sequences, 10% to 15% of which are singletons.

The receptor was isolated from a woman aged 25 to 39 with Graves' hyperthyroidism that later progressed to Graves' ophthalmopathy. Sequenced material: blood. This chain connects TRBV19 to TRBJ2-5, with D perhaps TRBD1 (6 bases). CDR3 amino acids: CASTESRDTQETQYF. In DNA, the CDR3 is TGTGCCAGTACAGAATCACGGGACACCCAAGAGACCCAGTACTTC.